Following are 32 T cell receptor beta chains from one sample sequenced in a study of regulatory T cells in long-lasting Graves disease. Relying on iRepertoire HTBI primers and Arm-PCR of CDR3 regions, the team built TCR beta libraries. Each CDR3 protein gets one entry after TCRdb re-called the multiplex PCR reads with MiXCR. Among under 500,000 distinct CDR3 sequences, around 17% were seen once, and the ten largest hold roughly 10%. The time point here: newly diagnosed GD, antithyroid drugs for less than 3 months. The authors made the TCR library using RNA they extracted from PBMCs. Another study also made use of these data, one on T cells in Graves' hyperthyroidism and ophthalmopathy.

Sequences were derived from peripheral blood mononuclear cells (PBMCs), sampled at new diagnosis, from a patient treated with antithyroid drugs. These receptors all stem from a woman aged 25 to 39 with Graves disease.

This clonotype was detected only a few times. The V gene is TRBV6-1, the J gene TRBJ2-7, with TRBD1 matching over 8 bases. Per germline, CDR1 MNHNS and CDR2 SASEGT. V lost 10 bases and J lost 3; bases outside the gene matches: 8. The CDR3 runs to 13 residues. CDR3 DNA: TGTGCCACTGCGACAGGGGAAGGCTACGAGCAGTACTTC. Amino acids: CATATGEGYEQYF.

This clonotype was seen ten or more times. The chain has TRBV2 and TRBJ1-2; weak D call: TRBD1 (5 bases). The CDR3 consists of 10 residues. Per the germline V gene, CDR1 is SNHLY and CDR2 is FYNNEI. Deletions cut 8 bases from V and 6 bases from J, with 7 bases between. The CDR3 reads CASRGHGYTF. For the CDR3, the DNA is TGTGCCAGCCGGGGCCATGGCTACACCTTC.

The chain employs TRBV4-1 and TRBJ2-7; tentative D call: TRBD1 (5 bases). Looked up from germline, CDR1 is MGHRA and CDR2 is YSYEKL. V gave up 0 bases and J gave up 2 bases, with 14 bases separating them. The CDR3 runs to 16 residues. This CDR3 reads CASSQEKGWTPYEQYF. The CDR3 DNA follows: TGCGCCAGCAGCCAAGAAAAGGGGTGGACCCCCTACGAGCAGTACTTC.

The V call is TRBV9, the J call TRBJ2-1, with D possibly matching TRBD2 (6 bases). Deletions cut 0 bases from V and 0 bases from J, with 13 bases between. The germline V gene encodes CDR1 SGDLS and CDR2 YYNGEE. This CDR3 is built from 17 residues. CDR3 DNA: TGTGCCAGCAGCGTAGGGAGGGGCAAGAGCTCCTACAATGAGCAGTTCTTC. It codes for CASSVGRGKSSYNEQFF. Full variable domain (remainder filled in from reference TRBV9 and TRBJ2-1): DSGVTQTPKHLITATGQRVTLRCSPRSGDLSVYWYQQSLDQGLQFLIQYYNGEERAKGNILERFSAQQFPDLHSELNLSSLELGDSALYFCASSVGRGKSSYNEQFFGPGTRLTVL.

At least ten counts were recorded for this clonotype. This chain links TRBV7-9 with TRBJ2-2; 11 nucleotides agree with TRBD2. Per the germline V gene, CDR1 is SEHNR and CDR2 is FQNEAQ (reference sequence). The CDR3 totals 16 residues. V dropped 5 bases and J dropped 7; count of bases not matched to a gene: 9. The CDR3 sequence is CASSDGLAGSIGELFF. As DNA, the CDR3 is TGTGCCAGCAGCGATGGACTAGCGGGTAGTATCGGGGAGCTGTTTTTT. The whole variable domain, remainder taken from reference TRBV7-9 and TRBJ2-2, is DTGVSQNPRHKITKRGQNVTFRCDPISEHNRLYWYRQTLGQGPEFLTYFQNEAQLEKSRLLSDRFSAERPKGSFSTLEIQRTEQGDSAMYLCASSDGLAGSIGELFFGEGSRLTVL.

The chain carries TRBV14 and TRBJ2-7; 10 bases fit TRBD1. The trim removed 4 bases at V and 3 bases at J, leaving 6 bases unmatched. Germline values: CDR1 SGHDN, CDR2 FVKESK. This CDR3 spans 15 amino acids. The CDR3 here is CASSPDRGRVYEQYF. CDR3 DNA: TGTGCCAGCAGCCCGGACAGGGGGAGGGTCTACGAGCAGTACTTC.

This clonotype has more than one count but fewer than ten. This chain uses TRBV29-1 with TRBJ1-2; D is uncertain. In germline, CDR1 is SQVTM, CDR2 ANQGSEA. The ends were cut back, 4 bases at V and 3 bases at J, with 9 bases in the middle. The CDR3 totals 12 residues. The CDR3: CSVGPEHYGYTF. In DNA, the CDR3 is TGCAGCGTTGGCCCCGAGCACTATGGCTACACCTTC.

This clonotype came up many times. Written as DNA, the CDR3 is TGTGCCAGCAGTTTGCCGGGTTTCCACGAGCAGTACTTC. Residues: CASSLPGFHEQYF. The genes are TRBV28 and TRBJ2-7; unclear D gene. This CDR3 region has 13 residues. The V and J ends lost 3 bases and 5 bases respectively, with 11 bases between them. Per the germline V gene, CDR1 is MDHEN and CDR2 is SYDVKM.

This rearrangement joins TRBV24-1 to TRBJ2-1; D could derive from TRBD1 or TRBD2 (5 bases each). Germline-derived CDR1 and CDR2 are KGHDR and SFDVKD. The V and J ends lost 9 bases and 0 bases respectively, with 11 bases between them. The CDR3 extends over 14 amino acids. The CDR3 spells CATGTSNSYNEQFF. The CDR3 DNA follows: TGTGCCACCGGGACGAGCAACTCCTACAATGAGCAGTTCTTC.

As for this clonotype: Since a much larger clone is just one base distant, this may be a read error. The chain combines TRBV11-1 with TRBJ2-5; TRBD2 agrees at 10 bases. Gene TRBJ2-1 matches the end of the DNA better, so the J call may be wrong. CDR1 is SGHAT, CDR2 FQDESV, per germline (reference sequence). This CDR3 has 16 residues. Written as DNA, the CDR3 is TGTGCCAGCAGTTACTCAGCGGGAGGGCCGCACGAGACCCAGTTCTTC. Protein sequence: CASSYSAGGPHETQFF.

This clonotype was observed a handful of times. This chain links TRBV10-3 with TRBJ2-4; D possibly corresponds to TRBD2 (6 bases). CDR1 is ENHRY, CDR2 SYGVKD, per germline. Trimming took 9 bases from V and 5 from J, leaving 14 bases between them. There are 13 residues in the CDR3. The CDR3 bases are TGTGCCATTCGAGGGTGGAGGGAAAACATTCAGTACTTC. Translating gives CAIRGWRENIQYF.

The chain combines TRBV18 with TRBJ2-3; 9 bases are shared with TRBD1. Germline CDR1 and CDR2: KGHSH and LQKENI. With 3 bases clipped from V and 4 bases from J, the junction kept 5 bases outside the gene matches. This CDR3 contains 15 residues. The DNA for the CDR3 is TGTGCCAGCTCACCCCGGGACAGGGAATCAGATACGCAGTATTTT. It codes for CASSPRDRESDTQYF.

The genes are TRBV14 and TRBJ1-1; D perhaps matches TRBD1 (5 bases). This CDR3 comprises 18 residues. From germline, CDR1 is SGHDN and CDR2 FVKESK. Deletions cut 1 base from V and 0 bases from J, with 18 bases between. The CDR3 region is CASSQAVKVGLLNTEAFF. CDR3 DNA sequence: TGTGCCAGCAGCCAAGCTGTGAAAGTGGGGCTGTTGAACACTGAAGCTTTCTTT.

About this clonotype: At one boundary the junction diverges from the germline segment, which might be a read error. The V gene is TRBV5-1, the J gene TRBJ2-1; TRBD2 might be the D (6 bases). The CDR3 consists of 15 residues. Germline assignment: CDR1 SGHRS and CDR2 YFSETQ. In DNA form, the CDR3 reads TGCGCCAGCAGCTTGCAGGCGGAGGGGCGACGTGAGCAGCTCTTC. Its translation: CASSLQAEGRREQLF.

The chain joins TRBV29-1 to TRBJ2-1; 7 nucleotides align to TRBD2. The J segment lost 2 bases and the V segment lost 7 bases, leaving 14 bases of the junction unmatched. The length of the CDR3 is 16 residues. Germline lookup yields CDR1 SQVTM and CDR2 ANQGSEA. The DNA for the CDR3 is TGCAGCGGGTTCGGCTCTCTAGCGGAGGCCTACAATGAGCAGTTCTTC. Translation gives CSGFGSLAEAYNEQFF.

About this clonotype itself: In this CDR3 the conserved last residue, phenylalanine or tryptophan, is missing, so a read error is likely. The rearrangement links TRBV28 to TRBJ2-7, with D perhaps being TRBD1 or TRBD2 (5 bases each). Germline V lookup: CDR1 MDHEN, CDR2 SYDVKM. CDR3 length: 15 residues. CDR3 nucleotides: TGTGCCAGCAGTCCTCTAAGGGGAGCCTCCCACGAGCAGTACTCC. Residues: CASSPLRGASHEQYS.

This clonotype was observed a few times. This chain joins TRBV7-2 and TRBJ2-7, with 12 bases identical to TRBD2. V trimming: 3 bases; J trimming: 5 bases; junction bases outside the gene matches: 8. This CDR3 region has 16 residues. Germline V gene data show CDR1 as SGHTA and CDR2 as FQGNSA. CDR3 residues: CASSLTTSGSRDEQYF. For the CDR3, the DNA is TGTGCCAGCAGCTTGACGACTAGCGGGAGTCGGGACGAGCAGTACTTC.

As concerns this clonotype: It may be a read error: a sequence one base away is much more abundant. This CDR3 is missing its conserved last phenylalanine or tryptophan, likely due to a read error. In DNA, the CDR3 is TGTGCCAGCAGCTTAGAAGCGCAGTACCAAGAGACCCAGTACCTC. Translation gives CASSLEAQYQETQYL. The chain couples TRBV7-9 to TRBJ2-5, with D unclear. Germline V gene lookup returns CDR1 SEHNR and CDR2 FQNEAQ (reference sequence). The CDR3 sequence is 15 residues long. V was clipped by 1 base and J by 0 bases, with 9 bases between them.

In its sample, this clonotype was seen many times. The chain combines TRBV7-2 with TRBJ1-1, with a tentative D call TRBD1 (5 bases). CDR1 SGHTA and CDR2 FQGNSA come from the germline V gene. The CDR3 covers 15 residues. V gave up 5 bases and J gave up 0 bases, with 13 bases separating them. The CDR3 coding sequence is TGTGCCAGCAGCAGCAGGGATTTTGTGAACACTGAAGCTTTCTTT. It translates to CASSSRDFVNTEAFF. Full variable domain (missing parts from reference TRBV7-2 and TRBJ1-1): GAGVSQSPSNKVTEKGKDVELRCDPISGHTALYWYRQSLGQGLEFLIYFQGNSAPDKSGLPSDRFSAERTGGSVSTLTIQRTQQEDSAVYLCASSSRDFVNTEAFFGQGTRLTVV.

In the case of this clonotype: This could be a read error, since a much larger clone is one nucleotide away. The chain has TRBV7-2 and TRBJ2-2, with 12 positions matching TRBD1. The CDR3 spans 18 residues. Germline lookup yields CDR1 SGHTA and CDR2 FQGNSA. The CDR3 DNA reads TGTGCCAGCAGGCCAACCGGGACAGGGGGCGCAAGGCCCGGGGAGCAGTTTTTT. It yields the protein CASRPTGTGGARPGEQFF.

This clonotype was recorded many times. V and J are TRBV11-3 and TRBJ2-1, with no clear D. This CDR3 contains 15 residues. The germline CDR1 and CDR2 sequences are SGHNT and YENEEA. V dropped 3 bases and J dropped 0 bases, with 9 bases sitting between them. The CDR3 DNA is TGTGCCAGCAGCTTCGCGGATAGCTCCTACAATGAGCAGTTCTTC. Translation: CASSFADSSYNEQFF.

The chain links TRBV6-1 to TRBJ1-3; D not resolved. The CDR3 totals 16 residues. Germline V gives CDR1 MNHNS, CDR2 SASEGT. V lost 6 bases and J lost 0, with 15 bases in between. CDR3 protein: CASSPMRYDSGNTIYF. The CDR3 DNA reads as TGTGCCAGCAGCCCTATGCGGTACGACTCTGGAAACACCATATATTTT.

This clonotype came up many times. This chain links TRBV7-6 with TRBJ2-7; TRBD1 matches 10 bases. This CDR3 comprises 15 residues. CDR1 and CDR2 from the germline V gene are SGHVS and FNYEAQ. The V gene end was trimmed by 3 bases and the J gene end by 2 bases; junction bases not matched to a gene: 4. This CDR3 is CASSFGQGVPYEQYF. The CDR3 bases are TGTGCCAGCAGCTTCGGACAGGGGGTGCCCTACGAGCAGTACTTC.

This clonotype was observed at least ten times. The CDR3 DNA sequence: TGTGCCAGCAGCTTAGTGAGGGCGGATCACAATGAGCAGTTCTTC. Translating it yields CASSLVRADHNEQFF. This chain links TRBV11-2 with TRBJ2-1; the D gene is possibly TRBD2 (5 bases). Germline V lookup: CDR1 SGHAT, CDR2 FQNNGV. The CDR3 covers 15 residues. V dropped 1 base and J dropped 5 bases, with 12 bases sitting between them.

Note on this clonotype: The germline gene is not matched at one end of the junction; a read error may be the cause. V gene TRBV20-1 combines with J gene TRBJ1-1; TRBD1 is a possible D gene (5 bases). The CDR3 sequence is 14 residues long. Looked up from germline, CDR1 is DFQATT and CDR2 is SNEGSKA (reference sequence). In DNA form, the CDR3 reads TGCGGTGCTAGAGATGGGGGGAAGAACACTGAAGCTTGCTTT. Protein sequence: CGARDGGKNTEACF.

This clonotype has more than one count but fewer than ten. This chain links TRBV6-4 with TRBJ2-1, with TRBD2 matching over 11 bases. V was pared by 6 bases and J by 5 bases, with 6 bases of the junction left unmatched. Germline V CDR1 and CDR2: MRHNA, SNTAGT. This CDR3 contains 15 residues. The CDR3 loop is CASSETSGNNNEQFF. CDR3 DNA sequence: TGTGCCAGCAGCGAGACTAGCGGGAATAACAATGAGCAGTTCTTC.

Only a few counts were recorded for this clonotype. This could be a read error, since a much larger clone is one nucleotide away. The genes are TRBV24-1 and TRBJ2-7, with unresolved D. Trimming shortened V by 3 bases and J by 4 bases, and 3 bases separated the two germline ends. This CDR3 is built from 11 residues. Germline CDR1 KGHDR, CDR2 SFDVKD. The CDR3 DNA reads TGTGCCACCAGTGATCGGTACGAGCAGTACTTC. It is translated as CATSDRYEQYF.

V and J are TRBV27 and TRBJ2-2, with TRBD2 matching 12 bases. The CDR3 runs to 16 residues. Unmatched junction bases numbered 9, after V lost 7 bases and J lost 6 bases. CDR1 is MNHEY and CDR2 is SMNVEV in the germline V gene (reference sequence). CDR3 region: CASTLAGGRLPGELFF. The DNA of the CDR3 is TGTGCCAGCACACTAGCGGGAGGACGGCTCCCCGGGGAGCTGTTTTTT.

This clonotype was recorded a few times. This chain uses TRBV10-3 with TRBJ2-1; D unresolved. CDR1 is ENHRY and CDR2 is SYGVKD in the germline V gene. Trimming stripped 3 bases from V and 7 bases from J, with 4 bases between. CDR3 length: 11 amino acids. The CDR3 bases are TGTGCCATCAGTGAAGCAAATGAGCAGTTCTTC. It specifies CAISEANEQFF.

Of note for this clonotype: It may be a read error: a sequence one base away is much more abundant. The CDR3 bases are TGTGCCAGCAGTGGACTTGACGGGATTTACAATGAGCAGTACTTC. Translating it yields CASSGLDGIYNEQYF. The chain carries TRBV5-5 and TRBJ2-7; weak D call: TRBD2 (5 bases). V was pared by 5 bases and J by 7 bases, with 22 bases between. From germline, CDR1 is SGHKS and CDR2 YYEKEE (reference sequence). CDR3 length equals 15 residues.

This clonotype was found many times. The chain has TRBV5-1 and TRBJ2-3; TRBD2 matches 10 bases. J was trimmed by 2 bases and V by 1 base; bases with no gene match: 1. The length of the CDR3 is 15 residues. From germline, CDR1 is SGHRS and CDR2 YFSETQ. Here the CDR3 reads CASSLTSGNTDTQYF. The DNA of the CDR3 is TGCGCCAGCAGCTTGACTAGCGGGAACACAGATACGCAGTATTTT.

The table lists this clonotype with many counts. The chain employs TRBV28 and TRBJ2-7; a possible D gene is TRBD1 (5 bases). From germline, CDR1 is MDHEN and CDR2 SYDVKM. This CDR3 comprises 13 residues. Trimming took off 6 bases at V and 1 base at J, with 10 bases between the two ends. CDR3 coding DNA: TGTGCCAGCAGCCGGACAAATTCCTACGAGCAGTACTTC. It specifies CASSRTNSYEQYF.